This TCR beta chain was profiled in a study of cytomegalovirus exposure and HLA in healthy donors. The wider study: A previous analysis identified about 110 million unique TCR beta sequences derived from roughly 180 million T cells. Study-level results: Prediction of most subjects' HLA-A and HLA-B alleles by TCR beta sequences was reportedly accurate. In an earlier analysis, most TCR beta V segments were productive about 87% or about 30% of the time.

As concerns this clone: Its specificity is unknown.

CDR3 length equals 12 residues. Unmatched junction bases numbered 2, after V lost 7 bases and J lost 7 bases. Germline V gives CDR1 MNHEY, CDR2 SVGAGI. Nominally healthy donors provided the samples, though records likely missed some immune exposures. A multiplex PCR was run with 60 Vbeta primers and 13 Jbeta primers. The method was immunoSEQ multiplex PCR; TCRdb's version includes in-frame clones alone and lacks a portion of them. The sample shows 100,000 to 150,000 clones, roughly 77% of them seen only once. This receptor was taken from a man between 18 and 29 years old in good health and CMV-seronegative. The chain couples TRBV6-5 to TRBJ2-2; 8 nucleotides align to TRBD2. Source material: PBMCs. The CDR3 nucleotides are TGTGCCAGCAATCTAGCGGGCGGGGAGCTGTTTTTT. Its protein is CASNLAGGELFF.